A single count supports the clone carrying this TCR beta chain. Deep-level assay runs were performed. Here immunoSEQ multiplex PCR was the method, and the copy in TCRdb shows in-frame clones only, minus some. The sample lists approximately 340,000 clones, around 72% occurring once. This entry belongs to a study of shared clonotypes between healthy human individuals. Study-level information: Three CD4 naive, three CD4 memory, two CD8 naive and one CD8 memory plate were used per donor.

The origin of this receptor is a man aged 30-40 years in good health. Material for sequencing was memory CD4+ T cells sorted from blood. Subset here: CD45RA-negative fraction.

The CDR3 loop is CASSVAEGKDYEQYF. The CDR3, as DNA: TGTGCCAGCAGCGTAGCGGAAGGGAAGGATTACGAGCAGTACTTC. The V call is TRBV9, the J call TRBJ2-7; D uncertain. Trimming took off 0 bases at V and 4 bases at J, with 14 bases between the two ends. Germline lookup yields CDR1 SGDLS and CDR2 YYNGEE. The CDR3 spans 15 residues.